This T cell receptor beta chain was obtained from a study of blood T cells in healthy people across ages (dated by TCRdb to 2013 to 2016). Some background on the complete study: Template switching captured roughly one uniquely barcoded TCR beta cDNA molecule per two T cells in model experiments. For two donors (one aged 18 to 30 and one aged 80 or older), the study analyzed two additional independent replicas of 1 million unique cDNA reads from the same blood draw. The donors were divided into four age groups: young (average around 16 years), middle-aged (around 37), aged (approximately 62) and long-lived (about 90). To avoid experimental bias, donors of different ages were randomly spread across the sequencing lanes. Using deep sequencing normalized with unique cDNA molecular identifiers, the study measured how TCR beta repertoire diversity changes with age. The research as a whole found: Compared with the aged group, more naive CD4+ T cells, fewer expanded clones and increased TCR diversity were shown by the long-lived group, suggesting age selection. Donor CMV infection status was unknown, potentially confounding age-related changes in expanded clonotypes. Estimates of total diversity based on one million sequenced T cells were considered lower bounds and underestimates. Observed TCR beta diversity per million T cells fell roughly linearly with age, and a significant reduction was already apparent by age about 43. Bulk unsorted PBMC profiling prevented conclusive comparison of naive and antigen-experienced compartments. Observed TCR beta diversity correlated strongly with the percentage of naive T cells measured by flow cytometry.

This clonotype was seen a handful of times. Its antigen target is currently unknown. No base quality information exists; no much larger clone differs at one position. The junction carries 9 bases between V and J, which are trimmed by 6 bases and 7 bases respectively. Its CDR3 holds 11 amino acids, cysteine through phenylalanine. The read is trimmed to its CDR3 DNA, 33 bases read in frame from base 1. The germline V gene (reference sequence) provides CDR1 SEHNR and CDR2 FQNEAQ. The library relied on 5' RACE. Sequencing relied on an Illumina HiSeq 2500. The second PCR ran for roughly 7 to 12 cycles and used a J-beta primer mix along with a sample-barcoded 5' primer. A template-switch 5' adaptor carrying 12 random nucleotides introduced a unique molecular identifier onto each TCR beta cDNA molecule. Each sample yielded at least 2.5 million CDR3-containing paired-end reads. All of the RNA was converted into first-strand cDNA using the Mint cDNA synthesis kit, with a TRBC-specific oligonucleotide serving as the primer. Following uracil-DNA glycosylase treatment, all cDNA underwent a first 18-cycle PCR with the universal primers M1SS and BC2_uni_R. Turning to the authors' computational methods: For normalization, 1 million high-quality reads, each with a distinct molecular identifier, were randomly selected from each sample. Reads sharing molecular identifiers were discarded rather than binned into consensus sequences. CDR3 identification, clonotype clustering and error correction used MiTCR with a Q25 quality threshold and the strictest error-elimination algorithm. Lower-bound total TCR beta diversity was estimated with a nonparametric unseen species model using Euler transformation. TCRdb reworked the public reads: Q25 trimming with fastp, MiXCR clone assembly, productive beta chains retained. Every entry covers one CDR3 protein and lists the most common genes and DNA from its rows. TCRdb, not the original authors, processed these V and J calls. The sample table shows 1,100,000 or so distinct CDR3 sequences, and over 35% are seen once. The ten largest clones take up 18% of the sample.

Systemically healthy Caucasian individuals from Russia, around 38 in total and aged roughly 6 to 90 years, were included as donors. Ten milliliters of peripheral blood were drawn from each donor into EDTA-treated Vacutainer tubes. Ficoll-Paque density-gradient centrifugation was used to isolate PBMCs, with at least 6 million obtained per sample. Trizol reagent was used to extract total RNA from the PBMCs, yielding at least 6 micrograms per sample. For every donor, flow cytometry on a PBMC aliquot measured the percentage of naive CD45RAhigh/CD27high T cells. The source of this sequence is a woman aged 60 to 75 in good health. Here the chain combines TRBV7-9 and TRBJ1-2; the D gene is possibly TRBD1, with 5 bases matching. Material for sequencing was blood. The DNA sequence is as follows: TGTGCCAGCAGATCCCAGGGTGGCTACACCTTC. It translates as CASRSQGGYTF.